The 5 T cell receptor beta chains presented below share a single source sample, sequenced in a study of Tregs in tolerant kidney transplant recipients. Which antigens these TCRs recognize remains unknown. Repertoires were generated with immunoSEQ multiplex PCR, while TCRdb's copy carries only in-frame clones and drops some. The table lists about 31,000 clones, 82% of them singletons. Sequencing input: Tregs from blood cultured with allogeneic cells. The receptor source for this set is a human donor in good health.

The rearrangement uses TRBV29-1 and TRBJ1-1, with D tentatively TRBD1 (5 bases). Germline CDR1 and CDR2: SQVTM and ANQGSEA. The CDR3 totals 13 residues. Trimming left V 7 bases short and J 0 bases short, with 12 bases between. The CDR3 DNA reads TGCAGCGCTGCGAAGACAGTGAACACTGAAGCTTTCTTT. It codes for CSAAKTVNTEAFF.

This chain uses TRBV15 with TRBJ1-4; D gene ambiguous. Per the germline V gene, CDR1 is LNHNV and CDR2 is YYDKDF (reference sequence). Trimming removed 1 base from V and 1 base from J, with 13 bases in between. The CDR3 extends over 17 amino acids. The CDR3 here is CATSRAGGPRTNEKLFF. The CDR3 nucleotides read TGTGCCACCAGCAGAGCGGGAGGACCGAGAACTAATGAAAAACTGTTTTTT.

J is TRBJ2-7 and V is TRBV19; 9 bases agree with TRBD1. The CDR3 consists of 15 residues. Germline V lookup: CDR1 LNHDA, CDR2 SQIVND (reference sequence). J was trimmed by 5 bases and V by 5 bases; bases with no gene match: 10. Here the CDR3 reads CASSLLGQGVDEQYF. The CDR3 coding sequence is TGTGCCAGTAGTCTTCTGGGACAGGGAGTGGACGAGCAGTACTTC.

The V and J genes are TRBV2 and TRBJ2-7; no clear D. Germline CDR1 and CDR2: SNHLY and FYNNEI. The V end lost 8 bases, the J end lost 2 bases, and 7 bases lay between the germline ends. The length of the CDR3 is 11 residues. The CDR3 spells CASLSPYEQYF. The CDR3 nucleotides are TGTGCCAGCCTATCCCCCTACGAGCAGTACTTC.

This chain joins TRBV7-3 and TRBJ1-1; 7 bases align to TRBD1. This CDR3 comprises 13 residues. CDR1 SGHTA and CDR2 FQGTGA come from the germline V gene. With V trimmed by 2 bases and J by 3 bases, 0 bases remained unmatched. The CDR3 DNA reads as TGTGCCAGCAGCTTAGACAGGGACACTGAAGCTTTCTTT. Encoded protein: CASSLDRDTEAFF.